This TCR beta chain emerged from a study of T-cell memory formation after mild COVID-19. Whole-study results and caveats: The SARS-CoV-2 specificity of second-wave clones reaching peak at day 37 remained unverified.

This clonotype turned up a few times. Its matching antigen is unknown. TCRdb independently ran MiXCR on the 5' RACE reads; one entry per CDR3 protein. The table lists approximately 260,000 distinct CDR3 sequences, more than 15% of them singletons. The CDR3 spans 15 residues. CDR1 is SGHRS and CDR2 is YFSETQ in the germline V gene. Trimming took 5 bases from V and 7 from J, leaving 18 bases between them. This receptor was obtained from a man aged 18-30 years who had mild COVID-19 (a few samples of this study predate the infection). Cell type and time point are not known. Source material: PBMCs or a T cell subset sorted from them (not recorded which). V is TRBV5-1 and J is TRBJ1-4; D not resolved. The CDR3 region is CASSPGAAPSEKLFF. CDR3 in DNA: TGCGCCAGCAGTCCCGGAGCCGCCCCCAGTGAAAAACTGTTTTTT.